Below are 3 T cell receptor beta chains sequenced from a single sample in a study of T cell responses to AZD1222 COVID-19 vaccine. Profiled with immunoSEQ multiplex PCR; TCRdb holds only in-frame clones, not every one. This table has roughly 46,000 clones, approximately 88% appearing once. The sample here was peripheral blood, taken 28 days after the second AZD1222 dose. Source of these receptors: an adult who received the AZD1222 COVID-19 vaccine.

The chain has TRBV4-3 and TRBJ1-3; 7 bases align to TRBD1. Germline CDR1 reads LGHNA; CDR2 reads YSLEER. J was trimmed by 0 bases and V by 1 base; bases with no gene match: 6. The CDR3 runs 17 residues. The CDR3 loop is CASSQAGQQSSGNTIYF. The CDR3 DNA sequence: TGCGCCAGCAGCCAAGCGGGACAGCAAAGCTCTGGAAACACCATATATTTT.

This chain joins TRBV6-2 or TRBV6-3 and TRBJ2-1, with D possibly matching TRBD2 (5 bases). Germline V gene lookup returns CDR1 MNHEY and CDR2 SVGEGT. The CDR3 extends over 12 amino acids. Deletions cut 6 bases from V and 9 bases from J, with 12 bases between. The CDR3 bases are TGTGCCAGCAGCCGGCTAGCAGTTGAGCAGTTCTTC. Translation gives CASSRLAVEQFF.

The rearrangement joins TRBV5-1 to TRBJ1-2, with 9 positions matching TRBD1. Germline trimming cut 4 bases from V and 1 base from J; bases unmatched to any gene: 11. The V gene's germline CDR1 is SGHRS and CDR2 YFSETQ. CDR3 size: 17 residues. This CDR3 reads CASSERGTGGDNYGYTF. CDR3 DNA sequence: TGCGCCAGCAGCGAGAGGGGTACAGGGGGCGATAACTATGGCTACACCTTC.